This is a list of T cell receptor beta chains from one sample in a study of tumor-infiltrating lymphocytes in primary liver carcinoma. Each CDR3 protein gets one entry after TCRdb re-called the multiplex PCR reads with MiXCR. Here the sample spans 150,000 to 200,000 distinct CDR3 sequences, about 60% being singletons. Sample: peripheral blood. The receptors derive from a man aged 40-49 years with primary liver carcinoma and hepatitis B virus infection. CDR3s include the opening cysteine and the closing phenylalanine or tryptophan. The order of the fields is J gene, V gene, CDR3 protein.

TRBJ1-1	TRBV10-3	CAIRPPVGGTEAFF
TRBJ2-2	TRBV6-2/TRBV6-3	CASSPAGLGTRGELFF
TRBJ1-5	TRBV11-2	CTSSDIDTGQPQHF
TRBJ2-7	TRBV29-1	CSVSRGTHSYEQYF
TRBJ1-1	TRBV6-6	CASSIQGNSEAFF
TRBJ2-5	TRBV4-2	CASSQAGGIGETQYF
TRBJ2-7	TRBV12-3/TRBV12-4	CASSPGQATYEQYF
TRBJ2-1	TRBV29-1	CSAGAGLPYNEQSF
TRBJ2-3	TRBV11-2	CANSPGLQRPSTDTQYF
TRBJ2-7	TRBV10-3	CAISVGQGYYEQYF
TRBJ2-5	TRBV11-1	CACSLENFQETQYF
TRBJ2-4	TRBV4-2	CASSPRGAIAKNIQYF
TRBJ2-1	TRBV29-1	CSVTGSPTYNEQFF
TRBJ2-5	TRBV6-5	CARRGTSGSQETQYF
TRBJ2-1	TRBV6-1	CASSDLDFYEQFF
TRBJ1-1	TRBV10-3	CAISESDRGFGNTEAFF
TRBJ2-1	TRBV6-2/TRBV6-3	CASSYSPTSDPYNEQFF
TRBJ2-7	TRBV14	CASSPLRDRKYEQYF
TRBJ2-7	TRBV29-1	CSIEDHPGSYEQYF
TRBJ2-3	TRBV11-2	CASSFFGTGGEQYF
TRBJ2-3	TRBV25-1	CASRSDTQYF
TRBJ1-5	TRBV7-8	CASSLELGNHPQHF
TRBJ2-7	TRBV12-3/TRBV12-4	CASTSSGLSYEQYF
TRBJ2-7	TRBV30	CAWSPNSGPSYEQYF
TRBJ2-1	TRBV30	CAWSESYNEHFF
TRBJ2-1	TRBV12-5	CASGLDSSYNEQFF
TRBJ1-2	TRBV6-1	CASSLDGRTTLYGYTF
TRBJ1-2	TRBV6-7	CASSPKAGYYGYTF
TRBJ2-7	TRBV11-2	CASSSRRGRERSYEQYF
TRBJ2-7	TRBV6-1	CASSANEETCWHYF
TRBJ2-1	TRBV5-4	CASSSGQPGSLIPLF
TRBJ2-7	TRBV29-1	CSVAKHGSSYEQYF
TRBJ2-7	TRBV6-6	CVSSYSRESSYEQYF
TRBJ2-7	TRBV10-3	CPISELTDLYEQYF
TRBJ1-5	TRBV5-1	CASSFGGFGQPQHF
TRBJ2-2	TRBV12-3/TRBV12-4	CASSFRGELFF
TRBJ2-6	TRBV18	CASSPQTFRLGANVLTF
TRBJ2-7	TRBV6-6	CASSYSQDPFLDEQYF
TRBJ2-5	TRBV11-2	CASSPGQLQETQYF
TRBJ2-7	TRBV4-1	CASSKRSLAGAGEQYF
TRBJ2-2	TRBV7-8	CASSIILDTGELFF
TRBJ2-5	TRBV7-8	CASSLESGGTTQYF
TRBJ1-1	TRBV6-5	CASTSHPGRGGTEAFF
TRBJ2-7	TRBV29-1	CSASRAGGPNEQYF
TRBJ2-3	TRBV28	CASTVDSGTDTQYF
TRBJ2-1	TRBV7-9	CASSTGDRSGQWGQFF
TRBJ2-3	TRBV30	CAWTRTSGSADTQYF
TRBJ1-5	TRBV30	CAWKDSDQPQHF
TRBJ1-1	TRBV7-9	CASWIQGGTEAFF
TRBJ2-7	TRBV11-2	CASSLGTGFSFSSYEQYF
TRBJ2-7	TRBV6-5	CASISRWIYEQYF
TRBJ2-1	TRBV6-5	CATGTLGNEQFF
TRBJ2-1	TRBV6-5	CASCESGSSYNEQFF
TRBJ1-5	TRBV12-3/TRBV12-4	CASSHRGEGNQPQHF